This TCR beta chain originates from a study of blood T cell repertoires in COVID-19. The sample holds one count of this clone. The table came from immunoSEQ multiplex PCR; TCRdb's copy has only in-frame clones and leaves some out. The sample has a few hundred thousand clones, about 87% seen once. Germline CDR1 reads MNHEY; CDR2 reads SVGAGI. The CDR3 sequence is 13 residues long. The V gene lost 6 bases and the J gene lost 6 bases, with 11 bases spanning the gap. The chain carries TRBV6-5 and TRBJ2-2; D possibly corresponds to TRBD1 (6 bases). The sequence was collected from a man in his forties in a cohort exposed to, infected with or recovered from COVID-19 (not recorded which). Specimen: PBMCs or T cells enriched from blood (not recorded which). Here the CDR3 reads CASRPQGPGELFF. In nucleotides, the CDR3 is TGTGCCAGCAGACCTCAGGGGCCCGGGGAGCTGTTTTTT.